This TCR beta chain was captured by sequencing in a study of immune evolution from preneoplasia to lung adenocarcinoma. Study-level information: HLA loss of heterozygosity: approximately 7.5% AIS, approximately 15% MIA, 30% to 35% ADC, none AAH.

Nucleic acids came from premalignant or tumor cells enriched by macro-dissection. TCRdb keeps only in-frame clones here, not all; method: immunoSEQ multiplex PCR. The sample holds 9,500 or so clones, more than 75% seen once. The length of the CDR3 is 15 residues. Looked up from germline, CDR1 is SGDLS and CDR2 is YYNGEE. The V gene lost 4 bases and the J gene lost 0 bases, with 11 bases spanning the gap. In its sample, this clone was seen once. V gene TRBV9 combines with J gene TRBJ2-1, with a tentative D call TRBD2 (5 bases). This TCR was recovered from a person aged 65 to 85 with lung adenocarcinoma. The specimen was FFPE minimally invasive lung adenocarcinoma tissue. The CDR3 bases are TGTGCCAGCAGCCCGAGCGGAAGCTCCTACAATGAGCAGTTCTTC. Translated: CASSPSGSSYNEQFF.